This T cell receptor beta chain originates from a study of identical twins. This clonotype was counted only a few times. Its antigen is undetermined. Study-wide results and limits: Reduced insertions were recorded for abundant cord blood beta clonotypes, with no such pattern in memory repertoires. Cross-sectional statistics, not tracking of the same donors, supported the conclusions.

CDR3 length: 16 amino acids. The ends were cut back, 4 bases at V and 6 bases at J, with 19 bases in the middle. The germline gives CDR1 WSHSY, CDR2 SAAADI. TCRdb recomputed calls from the 5' RACE reads with MiXCR, one row per CDR3 protein. The sample includes under 250,000 distinct CDR3 sequences, roughly 13% of them seen just once. These data were also reused for a study on yellow fever vaccine responses in identical twins.

The sample taken for sequencing was memory (CD45RO+) T cells sorted from blood. The sequence derives from a woman aged 18-29 years in good health. The J gene is TRBJ2-1, the V gene TRBV10-2, with D tentatively TRBD1 or TRBD2 (5 bases each). The CDR3 protein is CASSGLLGLRGNEQFF. The DNA for the CDR3 is TGCGCCAGCAGTGGGTTACTAGGGCTAAGGGGCAATGAGCAGTTCTTC.